A selection of T cell receptor beta chains follows, all from one sample in a study of vaccination and CD4 T cells after COVID-19. Their antigens are not known. TCRdb used MiXCR to reprocess the PCR reads, holding one entry per CDR3 protein. The table shows 13,000 or so distinct CDR3 sequences, with around 48% occurring only once. Sequencing input: CD4+ T cells from blood, cultured in vitro. All receptors derive from a human donor who had recovered from COVID-19. CDR3s leave out the opening cysteine and the closing phenylalanine or tryptophan. Each record gives: V gene, CDR3 protein.

v_call: TRBV5-1
cdr3_aa: ASRPPGGGQETQY

v_call: TRBV7-9
cdr3_aa: ASSRPGTVNTEAF

v_call: TRBV2
cdr3_aa: ASNAGAATQY

v_call: TRBV27
cdr3_aa: ASSPWDRGPYEQY

v_call: TRBV6-1
cdr3_aa: ASRPPDRNTEAF

v_call: TRBV7-2
cdr3_aa: ASSSWREQF

v_call: TRBV27
cdr3_aa: ASSSPGDGYT

v_call: TRBV7-9
cdr3_aa: ASRGSYGTATYEQY

v_call: TRBV24-1
cdr3_aa: ATSDTVNEQF

v_call: TRBV27
cdr3_aa: ASSPTQRYPSYEQY

v_call: TRBV19
cdr3_aa: ASRIRPTEAF

v_call: TRBV5-6
cdr3_aa: ASSPSPATNEKLF

v_call: TRBV5-1
cdr3_aa: ASSLGASGRVREETQY

v_call: TRBV19
cdr3_aa: ASSTHRLETQY

v_call: TRBV6-5
cdr3_aa: ASSYTLGVTYNEQF

v_call: TRBV20-1
cdr3_aa: SAPRGIRQPQH

v_call: TRBV5-5
cdr3_aa: ASSFGPGVGSGNQPQH

v_call: TRBV29-1
cdr3_aa: SVEGTVYGYT

v_call: TRBV19
cdr3_aa: ASSIEGSGRETQY

v_call: TRBV6-1
cdr3_aa: ASSEPGRSGYT

v_call: TRBV9
cdr3_aa: ASSSDRGRTGELF

v_call: TRBV7-8
cdr3_aa: ASSDLRGPSNTGELF

v_call: TRBV18
cdr3_aa: ASSPQGQLANSPLH